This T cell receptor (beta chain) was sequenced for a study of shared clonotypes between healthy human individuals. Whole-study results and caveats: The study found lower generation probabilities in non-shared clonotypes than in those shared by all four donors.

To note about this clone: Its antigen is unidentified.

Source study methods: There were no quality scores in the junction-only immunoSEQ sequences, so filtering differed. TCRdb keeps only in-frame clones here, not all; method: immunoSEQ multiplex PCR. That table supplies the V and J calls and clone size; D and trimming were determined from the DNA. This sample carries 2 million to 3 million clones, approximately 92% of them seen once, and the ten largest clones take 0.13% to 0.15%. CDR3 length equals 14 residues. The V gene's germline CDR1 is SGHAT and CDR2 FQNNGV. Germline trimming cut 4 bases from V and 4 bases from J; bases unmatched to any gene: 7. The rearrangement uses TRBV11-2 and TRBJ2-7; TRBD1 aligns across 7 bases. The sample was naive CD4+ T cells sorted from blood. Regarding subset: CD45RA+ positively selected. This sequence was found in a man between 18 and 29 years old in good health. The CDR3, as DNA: TGTGCCAGCAGCTCCTGGACAGGACAGTACGAGCAGTACTTC. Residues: CASSSWTGQYEQYF.